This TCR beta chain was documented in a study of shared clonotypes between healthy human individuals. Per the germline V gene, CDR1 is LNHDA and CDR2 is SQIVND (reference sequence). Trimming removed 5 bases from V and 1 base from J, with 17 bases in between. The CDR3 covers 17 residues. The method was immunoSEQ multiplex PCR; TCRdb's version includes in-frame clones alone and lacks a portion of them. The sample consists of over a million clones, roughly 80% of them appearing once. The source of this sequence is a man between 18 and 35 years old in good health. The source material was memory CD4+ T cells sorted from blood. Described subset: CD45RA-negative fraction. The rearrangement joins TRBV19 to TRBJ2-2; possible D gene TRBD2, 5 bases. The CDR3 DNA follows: TGTGCCAGTAGTGCCTGGACTCTCCAGATGAACACCGGGGAGCTGTTTTTT. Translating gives CASSAWTLQMNTGELFF.